The 20 T cell receptor beta chains reported below all come from one sample, sequenced in a study of neurological immune-mediated disorders (dated by TCRdb to about 2019). The library was built by means of 5' RACE. Sequencing was performed on an Illumina HiSeq 2500. TCRdb reprocessed the public reads (quality trimming at Q25 with fastp, clone calling with MiXCR) and kept in-frame beta chains. Rows are combined by CDR3 protein, so each entry shows the most common genes and DNA. For this sample there are tens of thousands of distinct CDR3 sequences; over 4% appear just once. Around 3% of the sample lies in the top ten. The specimen sequenced was PBMCs. The source is a man between 50 and 59 years old with multiple sclerosis.

This clonotype showed up many times. The rearrangement uses TRBV20-1 and TRBJ2-2; no reliable D call. CDR1 is DFQATT and CDR2 is SNEGSKA in the germline V gene (reference sequence). CDR3 length: 17 residues. The V end was cut by 1 base, the J end by 5 bases, with 20 bases between. CDR3 in amino acids: CSARGFGVGVGTGELFF. The CDR3 DNA reads TGCAGTGCTAGAGGTTTTGGAGTCGGAGTAGGGACCGGGGAGCTGTTTTTT.

Worth noting for this clonotype: This could be a read error, since a much larger clone is one nucleotide away. The rearrangement joins TRBV10-3 to TRBJ2-5; D remains unclear. The germline gives CDR1 ENHRY, CDR2 SYGVKD. V dropped 6 bases and J dropped 5 bases, with 13 bases sitting between them. The CDR3 sequence is 13 residues long. CDR3 in amino acids: CAIRGNIGETQYF. Here the CDR3 DNA reads TGTGCCATCAGAGGTAATATCGGGGAGACCCAGTACTTC.

This clonotype was observed many times. V and J are TRBV5-1 and TRBJ2-1; D is uncertain. From germline, CDR1 is SGHRS and CDR2 YFSETQ. This CDR3 region has 14 residues. V was shortened by 0 bases and J by 2 bases, with 6 bases between the two germline ends. CDR3 amino acids: CASSLGRAYNEQFF. CDR3 coding DNA: TGCGCCAGCAGCTTGGGACGTGCCTACAATGAGCAGTTCTTC.

A few counts support this clonotype. The gene calls are TRBV6-5 and TRBJ2-1; 11 bases match TRBD2. The CDR3 loop spans 16 amino acids. CDR1 is MNHEY, CDR2 SVGAGI, per germline. J was trimmed by 7 bases and V by 0 bases; bases with no gene match: 5. DNA for the CDR3: TGTGCCAGCAGTTACTCCTTAGCGGGGGGGAAGAATGAGCAGTTCTTC. It yields the protein CASSYSLAGGKNEQFF.

In its sample, this clonotype was seen many times. Here the CDR3 reads CASSPQFYNEQFF. As DNA, the CDR3 is TGTGCCAGCTCACCTCAGTTCTACAATGAGCAGTTCTTC. The chain combines TRBV18 with TRBJ2-1; no definite D call. The V end lost 3 bases, the J end lost 3 bases, and 6 bases lay between the germline ends. Germline V CDR1 and CDR2: KGHSH, LQKENI. The CDR3 has 13 residues.

V usage is TRBV20-1 and J usage is TRBJ2-3; 8 bases fit TRBD2. CDR3 length: 15 amino acids. CDR1 is DFQATT, CDR2 SNEGSKA, per germline (reference sequence). V lost 0 bases, J lost 3 bases, and 5 bases stayed unmatched. For the CDR3, the DNA is TGCAGTGCTAGAGATCGGGGGGGGTGGACAGATACGCAGTATTTT. It is translated as CSARDRGGWTDTQYF.

This clonotype was seen only a few times. A much more abundant neighbour one base away suggests this may be a read error. The chain couples TRBV7-8 to TRBJ2-1; D uncertain. This CDR3 spans 12 amino acids. V lost 2 bases to trimming and J lost 8 bases, with 7 bases between them. The germline V gene encodes CDR1 SGHVS and CDR2 FQNEAQ. CDR3 sequence reads: CASSLSVYEQFF. CDR3 nucleotides: TGTGCCAGCAGCTTAAGCGTATATGAGCAGTTCTTC.

This clonotype appeared many times. This chain links TRBV29-1 with TRBJ1-1; no reliable D call. In germline, CDR1 is SQVTM, CDR2 ANQGSEA. This CDR3 has 12 residues. Deletions cut 6 bases from V and 1 base from J, with 9 bases between. The chain's CDR3 is CSVPLGNTEAFF. DNA for the CDR3: TGCAGCGTACCTCTAGGGAACACTGAAGCTTTCTTT.

This clonotype has ten or more counts. The chain links TRBV7-2 to TRBJ1-4, with D unclear. The CDR3 runs to 17 residues. V was shortened by 1 base and J by 3 bases, with 15 bases between the two germline ends. Germline CDR1 is SGHTA and CDR2 is FQGNSA. CDR3 DNA sequence: TGTGCCAGCAGCTTAGAAGTCCCGGGTCCGGCTAATGAAAAACTGTTTTTT. Translating it yields CASSLEVPGPANEKLFF.

This clonotype has a count of ten or more. The gene calls are TRBV7-9 and TRBJ2-3; 7 bases line up with TRBD2. The length of the CDR3 is 15 residues. Germline CDR1 SEHNR, CDR2 FQNEAQ (reference sequence). Losses at the gene ends were 5 bases for V and 3 bases for J; bases not matched to a gene: 8. The CDR3 protein is CASSTGGALTDTQYF. DNA of the CDR3: TGTGCCAGCAGCACGGGAGGAGCTTTGACAGATACGCAGTATTTT.

This clonotype was picked up many times. J is TRBJ2-2 and V is TRBV6-5, with 8 bases identical to TRBD2. In germline, CDR1 is MNHEY, CDR2 SVGAGI. Trimming at V came to 0 bases and at J to 0 bases, leaving 0 bases not matched to a gene. This CDR3 is built from 16 residues. The CDR3, as DNA: TGTGCCAGCAGTTACTCGCGGGAGGCGAACACCGGGGAGCTGTTTTTT. It translates to CASSYSREANTGELFF.

This clonotype is categorized as medium-sized (0.01 to 0.1%). The chain combines TRBV9 with TRBJ1-1; D is perhaps TRBD1 (5 bases). Germline loops: CDR1 SGDLS, CDR2 YYNGEE. CDR3 length: 14 amino acids. The germline V and J ends were trimmed by 4 bases and 1 base, with 11 bases remaining between them. CDR3 DNA sequence: TGTGCCAGCAGCTGGATGGGGGAGAACACTGAAGCTTTCTTT. Translated, it gives CASSWMGENTEAFF.

There are many counts of this clonotype. J is TRBJ2-1 and V is TRBV3-1; maybe TRBD2 (5 bases). Trimming stripped 4 bases from V and 10 bases from J, with 17 bases between. The CDR3 has 14 amino acids. The V gene's germline CDR1 is LGHDT and CDR2 YNNKEL (reference sequence). DNA of the CDR3: TGTGCCAGCAGCCCCATGGCCCCGGGCGGGGAGCAGTTCTTC. Translation gives CASSPMAPGGEQFF.

The J gene is TRBJ2-1, the V gene TRBV29-1; 14 bases line up with TRBD2. V was pared by 7 bases and J by 9 bases, with 11 bases of the junction left unmatched. The CDR3 runs 15 residues. Looked up from germline, CDR1 is SQVTM and CDR2 is ANQGSEA. CDR3 loop: CSDRPTSGRAGEQFF. In nucleotides, the CDR3 is TGCAGCGACCGACCGACTAGCGGGAGGGCAGGTGAGCAGTTCTTC.

This clonotype was picked up many times. V usage is TRBV5-1 and J usage is TRBJ1-1; D is uncertain. Germline V CDR1 and CDR2: SGHRS, YFSETQ. The CDR3 contains 12 residues. The V gene lost 5 bases and the J gene lost 0 bases, with 5 bases spanning the gap. CDR3 DNA sequence: TGCGCCAGCAGGGAGCTGAACACTGAAGCTTTCTTT. It specifies CASRELNTEAFF. Together with reference TRBV5-1 and TRBJ1-1, the CDR3 gives the full variable domain: KAGVTQTPRYLIKTRGQQVTLSCSPISGHRSVSWYQQTPGQGLQFLFEYFSETQRNKGNFPGRFSGRQFSNSRSEMNVSTLELGDSALYLCASRELNTEAFFGQGTRLTVV.

J is TRBJ2-1 and V is TRBV28; no firm D call. The CDR3 totals 14 residues. Looked up from germline, CDR1 is MDHEN and CDR2 is SYDVKM. V lost 2 bases to trimming and J lost 0 bases, with 5 bases between them. The CDR3 is CASSLRYSYNEQFF. In DNA form, the CDR3 reads TGTGCCAGCAGTTTACGGTACTCCTACAATGAGCAGTTCTTC.

This clonotype was seen many times. The chain couples TRBV5-5 to TRBJ1-2; D unresolved. V was trimmed by 2 bases and J by 1 base, leaving 18 bases between them. CDR3 length equals 17 residues. The V gene's germline CDR1 is SGHKS and CDR2 YYEKEE (reference sequence). The chain's CDR3 is CASSLFFQSGYNYGYTF. CDR3 nucleotide sequence: TGTGCCAGCAGCTTATTCTTTCAGTCAGGTTATAACTATGGCTACACCTTC.

The rearrangement links TRBV11-3 to TRBJ1-1, with D unresolved. Germline loops: CDR1 SGHNT, CDR2 YENEEA. This CDR3 has 13 residues. V was pared by 1 base and J by 8 bases, with 11 bases between. The CDR3 region is CASSLVVASEAFF. CDR3 nucleotides: TGTGCCAGCAGCTTAGTGGTGGCCTCCGAAGCTTTCTTT.

The chain has TRBV4-1 and TRBJ1-4; no reliable D call. This CDR3 comprises 16 residues. V lost 0 bases to trimming and J lost 2 bases, with 10 bases between them. Germline V gene sequence: CDR1 MGHRA, CDR2 YSYEKL. In DNA, the CDR3 is TGCGCCAGCAGCCAAGAAAGGGTTTCGACTAATGAAAAACTGTTTTTT. Translation gives CASSQERVSTNEKLFF.

This clonotype was observed at least ten times. The CDR3 sequence: CASSESKRGYYEQYF. The CDR3, as DNA: TGCGCCAGCAGTGAGTCGAAGCGGGGGTACTACGAGCAGTACTTC. The gene calls are TRBV10-1 and TRBJ2-7; 8 bases line up with TRBD2. Trimming at V came to 0 bases and at J to 3 bases, leaving 4 bases not matched to a gene. The CDR3 has 15 amino acids. Germline loops: CDR1 WNHNN, CDR2 SYGVQD (reference sequence).